This T cell receptor beta chain was identified during a study of CXCR3-negative and CXCR3-positive naive CD8 T cells. The study's findings and limits: Naive cells that were CXCR3-positive had more hydrophobic TRB CDR3s (compared with CXCR3-negative naive cells). From TRB CDR3 properties, TCR strength was inferred; surface CD5 did not differ between naive subsets. Naive CXCR3-positive and CXCR3-negative cells shared TRBV-TRBJ usage; memory cells diverged. High diversity, comparable across both naive subsets, contrasted with much lower diversity in memory CD8+ cells.

TRB cDNA libraries were made by UMI-labeled 5' RACE. Reprocessing the 5' RACE reads, TCRdb reports a single entry for every CDR3 protein and omits DNA. This sample's clone table lists about 89,000 distinct CDR3 sequences. With respect to this clonotype: The antigen is unknown.

In germline, CDR1 is SGHTA, CDR2 FQGNSA. This CDR3 has 15 residues. CD45RO-CCR7+CD27+CD95- characterized naive CD8+ T cells. The sequencing input was naive CXCR3+ CD8+ T cells from blood. The subset here: CD45RO-CCR7+CD27+CD95- naive CD8+ T cells expressing CXCR3 (TNR3+). This clonotype was sampled from a human donor in good health. Some clones in this sample may be carry-over from other donors' samples. The chain combines TRBV7-2 with TRBJ2-5; the TRBD2 assignment by TCRdb is unverifiable without DNA. The CDR3 sequence: CASSLAPGGQETQYF.